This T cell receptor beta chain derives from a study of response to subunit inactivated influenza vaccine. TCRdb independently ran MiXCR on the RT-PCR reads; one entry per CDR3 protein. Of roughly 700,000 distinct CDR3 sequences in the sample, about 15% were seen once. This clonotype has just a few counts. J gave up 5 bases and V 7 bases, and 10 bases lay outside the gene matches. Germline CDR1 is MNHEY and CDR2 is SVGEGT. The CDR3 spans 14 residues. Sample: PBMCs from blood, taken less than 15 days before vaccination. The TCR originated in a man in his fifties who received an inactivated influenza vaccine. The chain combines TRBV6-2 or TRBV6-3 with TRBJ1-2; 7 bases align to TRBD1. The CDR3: CASTQAGTAYGYTF. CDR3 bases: TGTGCCAGCACCCAAGCCGGGACAGCTTATGGCTACACCTTC.